This entry lists 25 T cell receptor beta chains sequenced from one sample in a study of shared clonotypes between healthy human individuals. Data came from immunoSEQ multiplex PCR; TCRdb stores just in-frame clones and leaves some out. The table includes over 1.5 million clones, around 98% detected once. The sequencing input was naive CD4+ T cells sorted from blood. Subset defined: CD45RA+ positively selected. Source of these receptors: a young man in good health.

This chain connects TRBV20-1 to TRBJ2-7; TRBD2 matches 10 bases. This CDR3 is built from 11 residues. CDR1 is DFQATT, CDR2 SNEGSKA, per germline (reference sequence). This CDR3 reads CSRTSGSEQYF. CDR3 coding DNA: TGCAGCCGGACTAGCGGATCCGAGCAGTACTTC.

This clone was observed once. The rearrangement uses TRBV7-8 and TRBJ2-2; possibly TRBD2 for D (5 bases). Germline V gives CDR1 SGHVS, CDR2 FQNEAQ. This CDR3 contains 13 residues. Trimming removed 5 bases at V and 7 bases at J, with 11 bases between. CDR3 sequence reads: CASSRVRGGELFF. The CDR3 DNA follows: TGTGCCAGCAGCCGGGTTCGGGGCGGGGAGCTGTTTTTT.

The V gene is TRBV6-5, the J gene TRBJ1-1; tentatively, D is TRBD1 (6 bases). The CDR3 has 15 amino acids. Germline-derived CDR1 and CDR2 are MNHEY and SVGAGI. V was pared by 2 bases and J by 5 bases, with 15 bases between. Here the CDR3 reads CASSYGTGRWTEAFF. In nucleotides, the CDR3 is TGTGCCAGCAGTTACGGAACAGGGAGGTGGACTGAAGCTTTCTTT.

This chain links TRBV30 with TRBJ2-7; D may correspond to TRBD1 or TRBD2 (6 bases each). The CDR3 loop spans 14 amino acids. With 5 bases removed from V and 9 bases from J, the gap between germline ends came to 23 bases. Germline V gene data show CDR1 as GTSNPN and CDR2 as SVGIG (reference sequence). The CDR3 spells CAWGKDSPSGRQYF. The CDR3 DNA sequence: TGTGCCTGGGGAAAGGACAGCCCGAGCGGGCGGCAGTACTTC.

The rearrangement joins TRBV9 to TRBJ1-1; TRBD1 might be the D (5 bases). V was cut by 0 bases and J by 6 bases, with 15 bases left in between. In germline, CDR1 is SGDLS, CDR2 YYNGEE. The CDR3 loop spans 15 amino acids. The CDR3 sequence is CASSVAPSGRAEAFF. CDR3 nucleotides: TGTGCCAGCAGCGTAGCCCCCTCGGGCAGGGCTGAAGCTTTCTTT. Filled out from reference TRBV9 and TRBJ1-1, the complete variable domain reads DSGVTQTPKHLITATGQRVTLRCSPRSGDLSVYWYQQSLDQGLQFLIQYYNGEERAKGNILERFSAQQFPDLHSELNLSSLELGDSALYFCASSVAPSGRAEAFFGQGTRLTVV.

J is TRBJ1-5 and V is TRBV7-9; TRBD1 is a possible D gene (5 bases). The CDR3 contains 19 residues. Germline CDR1 reads SEHNR; CDR2 reads FQNEAQ (reference sequence). Trimming shortened V by 5 bases and J by 0 bases, and 23 bases separated the two germline ends. The CDR3 protein is CASSVSTGIGSPSNQPQHF. CDR3 nucleotides: TGTGCCAGCAGCGTTTCCACAGGAATTGGGTCCCCTAGCAATCAGCCCCAGCATTTT.

Comments on this clone: One junction end does not reproduce the germline sequence, and a read error may be involved. V and J are TRBV5-8 and TRBJ1-5, with TRBD1 matching 10 bases. The CDR3 has 15 residues. The germline V gene encodes CDR1 SGHTS and CDR2 YDEGEE. CDR3 loop: CASSLGDRGNQPQHF. DNA for the CDR3: TGTGCCAGCAGCTTGGGGGACAGGGGCAACCAGCCCCAGCATTTT.

The CDR3 loop is CASSKAGTGNEQYF. In nucleotides, the CDR3 is TGCGCCAGCAGTAAGGCCGGGACAGGGAACGAGCAGTACTTC. The rearrangement links TRBV10-1 to TRBJ2-7; 9 bases match TRBD1. CDR1 is WNHNN and CDR2 is SYGVQD in the germline V gene (reference sequence). The junction had 7 bases not matched to a gene; V was cut back by 5 bases and J by 5 bases. This CDR3 has 14 amino acids.

This chain uses TRBV9 with TRBJ2-1, with a weak D call TRBD2 (5 bases). This CDR3 contains 13 residues. Germline CDR1 and CDR2: SGDLS and YYNGEE. The V and J ends lost 4 bases and 10 bases respectively, with 15 bases between them. CDR3 coding DNA: TGTGCCAGCAGCCCCACCGAGGGCCGGGAGCAGTTCTTC. It encodes CASSPTEGREQFF.

This chain uses TRBV10-1 with TRBJ2-1; 9 bases map to TRBD1. The CDR3 consists of 15 residues. V shed 2 bases, J shed 5 bases, and the junction held 4 bases outside the gene matches. CDR1 and CDR2 from the germline V gene are WNHNN and SYGVQD (reference sequence). The CDR3 reads CASSEATGGHNEQFF. For the CDR3, the DNA is TGCGCCAGCAGTGAGGCGACAGGGGGACACAATGAGCAGTTCTTC.

The gene calls are TRBV11-3 and TRBJ2-4, with TRBD1 as a possible D gene (5 bases). CDR1 is SGHNT and CDR2 is YENEEA in the germline V gene. Trimming removed 4 bases from V and 7 bases from J, with 14 bases in between. The CDR3 loop spans 14 amino acids. The CDR3 DNA follows: TGTGCCAGCAGCTATACAGGAAAGGGGAACATTCAGTACTTC. This encodes CASSYTGKGNIQYF. Filled out from reference TRBV11-3 and TRBJ2-4, the complete variable domain reads EAGVVQSPRYKIIEKKQPVAFWCNPISGHNTLYWYLQNLGQGPELLIRYENEEAVDDSQLPKDRFSAERLKGVDSTLKIQPAELGDSAVYLCASSYTGKGNIQYFGAGTRLSVL.

This sequence joins TRBV7-9 and TRBJ1-5; 8 bases align to TRBD1. The CDR3 runs to 15 residues. Germline assignment: CDR1 SEHNR and CDR2 FQNEAQ (reference sequence). J was trimmed by 7 bases and V by 5 bases; bases with no gene match: 10. The CDR3 here is CASSQRTGFGQPQHF. The CDR3 region has the DNA TGTGCCAGCAGCCAAAGGACAGGGTTCGGCCAGCCCCAGCATTTT.

In its sample, this clone was seen once. V gene TRBV27 combines with J gene TRBJ2-7; 8 bases align to TRBD2. V gave up 5 bases and J gave up 1 base; unmatched junction bases: 4. The V gene's germline CDR1 is MNHEY and CDR2 SMNVEV (reference sequence). This CDR3 has 14 residues. The CDR3 DNA sequence: TGTGCCAGCAGTCTAAGCGGGAGATCCTACGAGCAGTACTTC. Its protein product is CASSLSGRSYEQYF.

The chain has TRBV6-1 and TRBJ2-7; D is unclear. This CDR3 has 15 residues. Germline V gene lookup returns CDR1 MNHNS and CDR2 SASEGT. V dropped 2 bases and J dropped 2 bases, with 13 bases sitting between them. The CDR3 spells CASSEQPTPTYEQYF. The CDR3 DNA is TGTGCCAGCAGTGAACAGCCGACTCCCACCTACGAGCAGTACTTC.

This clone was picked up a small number of times. In nucleotides, the CDR3 is TGCGCCAGCAGCCAAGATCGGGCCGGGGAGCTGTTTTTT. It codes for CASSQDRAGELFF. This chain joins TRBV4-3 and TRBJ2-2, with D unclear. This CDR3 contains 13 residues. V was pared by 0 bases and J by 6 bases, with 5 bases between. Per the germline V gene, CDR1 is LGHNA and CDR2 is YSLEER.

The chain joins TRBV19 to TRBJ2-3, with TRBD1 identical over 9 bases. CDR1 and CDR2 (germline): LNHDA, SQIVND (reference sequence). V trimming: 6 bases; J trimming: 2 bases; junction bases outside the gene matches: 6. The CDR3 loop spans 15 amino acids. CDR3 DNA sequence: TGTGCCAGTAGCAGTACAGGGGGCAACACAGATACGCAGTATTTT. Protein sequence: CASSSTGGNTDTQYF.

The chain is built from TRBV18 and TRBJ2-1, with 7 bases lining up with TRBD2. The CDR3 loop spans 15 amino acids. The germline V gene encodes CDR1 KGHSH and CDR2 LQKENI. V shed 3 bases, J shed 3 bases, and the junction held 5 bases outside the gene matches. The CDR3 DNA is TGTGCCAGCTCACCTCAGGCGGGAGTCTACAATGAGCAGTTCTTC. It yields the protein CASSPQAGVYNEQFF.

The rearrangement uses TRBV28 and TRBJ1-1, with unresolved D. The CDR3 sequence is 13 residues long. V shed 2 bases and J shed 1 base, with 5 bases lying between them. Germline V gene lookup returns CDR1 MDHEN and CDR2 SYDVKM. CDR3 bases: TGTGCCAGCAGTTTAAGCAGGAACACTGAAGCTTTCTTT. Encoded protein: CASSLSRNTEAFF.

This clone has only one observation. This rearrangement joins TRBV11-1 to TRBJ2-7; 10 bases match TRBD1. The CDR3 is 18 amino acids. The V gene's germline CDR1 is SGHAT and CDR2 FQDESV (reference sequence). V shed 2 bases and J 2 bases; nucleotides not matched to a gene: 12. CDR3 coding DNA: TGTGCCAGCAGCTTATACTGGACAGGGGGAGAAAATCCCTACGAGCAGTACTTC. This codes for CASSLYWTGGENPYEQYF.

The V call is TRBV5-6, the J call TRBJ1-1; D is perhaps TRBD1 (5 bases). Germline values: CDR1 SGHDT, CDR2 YYEEEE. Trimming took 1 base from V and 5 from J, leaving 18 bases between them. This CDR3 spans 16 amino acids. This CDR3 reads CASSLSGREFGTEAFF. CDR3 DNA: TGTGCCAGCAGCTTGTCGGGCAGGGAGTTTGGAACTGAAGCTTTCTTT. Full variable domain (remainder filled in from reference TRBV5-6 and TRBJ1-1): DAGVTQSPTHLIKTRGQQVTLRCSPKSGHDTVSWYQQALGQGPQFIFQYYEEEERQRGNFPDRFSGHQFPNYSSELNVNALLLGDSALYLCASSLSGREFGTEAFFGQGTRLTVV.

The V call is TRBV5-4, the J call TRBJ2-5; 7 bases match TRBD2. The J segment lost 2 bases and the V segment lost 1 base, leaving 8 bases of the junction unmatched. Germline CDR1 SGHNT, CDR2 YYREEE (reference sequence). The CDR3 is 16 amino acids. This CDR3 is CASSLKEGGPQETQYF. CDR3 bases: TGTGCCAGCAGCTTGAAGGAGGGAGGGCCGCAAGAGACCCAGTACTTC. The full variable domain, completed using reference TRBV5-4 and TRBJ2-5, is ETGVTQSPTHLIKTRGQQVTLRCSSQSGHNTVSWYQQALGQGPQFIFQYYREEENGRGNFPPRFSGLQFPNYSSELNVNALELDDSALYLCASSLKEGGPQETQYFGPGTRLLVL.

This clone was seen just once. This same CDR3 is encoded by further DNA sequences in the sample. The chain couples TRBV5-4 to TRBJ2-3, with TRBD2 matching 12 bases. From germline, CDR1 is SGHNT and CDR2 YYREEE (reference sequence). Trimming cost V 4 bases and J 3 bases; bases outside gene matches: 3. The CDR3 runs to 15 residues. The CDR3 region is CASSLGLAGTDTQYF. In DNA, the CDR3 is TGTGCCAGCAGCCTCGGACTAGCGGGAACAGATACGCAGTATTTT.

This sequence joins TRBV5-1 and TRBJ2-2; 10 bases are a match to TRBD1. The V and J ends lost 9 bases and 0 bases, in that order; junction bases with no gene match: 5. Germline lookup yields CDR1 SGHRS and CDR2 YFSETQ. CDR3 length: 15 residues. The CDR3: CATTGTGANTGELFF. In nucleotides, the CDR3 is TGCGCCACGACCGGGACAGGGGCGAACACCGGGGAGCTGTTTTTT.

The rearrangement links TRBV18 to TRBJ1-2, with D maybe TRBD1 (5 bases). The germline V and J ends were trimmed by 1 base and 3 bases, with 6 bases remaining between them. The CDR3 is 13 residues long. The germline gives CDR1 KGHSH, CDR2 LQKENI. CDR3 DNA sequence: TGTGCCAGCTCACCACGAGGGGACTATGGCTACACCTTC. Its protein product is CASSPRGDYGYTF.

The chain has TRBV5-1 and TRBJ2-3; weak D call: TRBD1 (7 bases). The CDR3 runs to 19 residues. CDR1 SGHRS and CDR2 YFSETQ come from the germline V gene. Between the trimmed V and J ends, which lost 4 bases and 2 bases, there was a span of 26 bases. This chain's CDR3 is CASSPWTGGGSHTTDTQYF. The CDR3 region has the DNA TGCGCCAGCAGCCCCTGGACAGGTGGGGGGTCGCACACCACAGATACGCAGTATTTT.